This is a list of T cell receptor beta chains from one sample in a study of CD8 T cells in ankylosing spondylitis. TCRdb reprocessed the 5' RACE reads via MiXCR and lists one record per CDR3 protein. The repertoire includes approximately 210,000 distinct CDR3 sequences, roughly 13% of them detected once, and about 17% sits in the top ten. Sequenced: blood, either unsorted or a sorted T cell fraction (not recorded which). The receptors come from a male donor with ankylosing spondylitis or in good health (not recorded which). Each CDR3 is given with its conserved first and last residue. Each record gives: clone size, D gene, J gene, V gene, CDR3 DNA, CDR3 protein. The D gene is left open where the match is weak. The size field is filled for only some rows; it gives once, few, many or a size class.

>-|-|TRBJ2-2|TRBV6-1
TGTGCCAGCAGTGAAGAACGGCTGCCAACCGGGGAGCTGTTTTTT
CASSEERLPTGELFF
>-|-|TRBJ2-5|TRBV4-2
TGTGCCAGCAGCCGAGAGGAGCGCCAAGAGACCCAGTACTTC
CASSREERQETQYF
>many|-|TRBJ2-1|TRBV7-9
TGTGCCAGCAGCTCCAGGGGAAATGAGCAGTTCTTC
CASSSRGNEQFF
>-|TRBD2|TRBJ2-7|TRBV3-1
TGTGCCAGCAGCCAACCCCAAGCGGGGACGCCCGGGGACGAGCAGTACTTC
CASSQPQAGTPGDEQYF
>-|-|TRBJ1-2|TRBV6-1
TGTGCCAGCAGTGAAGGAGAGCCAACGGGAGGTATCGGCTACACCTTC
CASSEGEPTGGIGYTF
>few|TRBD1|TRBJ2-3|TRBV11-2
TGTGCCAGCAGCTCGTACCGACAGGGTATCACAGATACGCAGTATTTT
CASSSYRQGITDTQYF
>many|-|TRBJ1-4|TRBV4-1
TGCGCCAGCAGGCAACCTACGGATAATGAAAAACTGTTTTTT
CASRQPTDNEKLFF
>few|-|TRBJ2-1|TRBV29-1
TGCAGCGTTGAAGGCGCCAGGTACAATGAGCAGTTCTTC
CSVEGARYNEQFF
>few|TRBD1|TRBJ1-4|TRBV7-2
TGTGCCAGCAGCTTAGTTCAGGGGGGCGGTGAAAAACTGTTTTTT
CASSLVQGGGEKLFF
>few|-|TRBJ2-7|TRBV3-1
TGTGCCAGCAGCCAAGGGAGTGCTCTCAGTACTACCTACGAGCAGTACTTC
CASSQGSALSTTYEQYF
>-|TRBD1|TRBJ2-2|TRBV7-9
TGTGCCAGCAGCCCCCCCGGGACAGCGAACACCGGGGAGCTGTTTTTT
CASSPPGTANTGELFF
>many|-|TRBJ2-7|TRBV27
TGTGCCAGCAGTTTCAGGGGCTACGAGCAGTACTTC
CASSFRGYEQYF
>few|-|TRBJ2-1|TRBV12-3/TRBV12-4
TGTGCCAGCAGTTTTGGTCTAGGCGGCTACAATGAGCAGTTCTTC
CASSFGLGGYNEQFF
>-|-|TRBJ1-1|TRBV2
TGTGCCAGCAGTGATGGGTCGGGGGTCACTGAAGCTTTCTTT
CASSDGSGVTEAFF
>few|TRBD2|TRBJ2-3|TRBV2
TGTGCCAGCATCCTAGACGGGACTAGCGGGTTCACAGATACGCAGTATTTT
CASILDGTSGFTDTQYF
>-|-|TRBJ2-7|TRBV15
TGTGCCACCAGCAGAGGTACAGGCACCGAGCAGTACTTC
CATSRGTGTEQYF
>few|-|TRBJ2-1|TRBV12-5
TGTGCTAGTGGTTTGGTAGGCAGGGACAATGAGCAGTTCTTC
CASGLVGRDNEQFF
>many|TRBD2|TRBJ2-1|TRBV7-9
TGTGCCAGCAGCTTCCGGACTAGCGGACACAATGAGCAGTTCTTC
CASSFRTSGHNEQFF
>few|-|TRBJ2-3|TRBV29-1
TGCAGCGCCAACAGGGAAGGAAGGACAGATACGCAGTATTTT
CSANREGRTDTQYF
>few|TRBD2|TRBJ2-1|TRBV11-2
TGTGCCAGCAGCTTAACAGGGGTAGCGGGAGCGGATGAGCAGTTCTTC
CASSLTGVAGADEQFF
>-|TRBD1|TRBJ1-1|TRBV6-1
TGTGCCATACACAGGGGCTCTCCCCACGGGGGCACTGAAGCTTTCTTT
CAIHRGSPHGGTEAFF
>few|-|TRBJ2-2|TRBV7-9
TGTGCCAGCGGATCGATAAGGGGGGAGCTGTTTTTT
CASGSIRGELFF
>few|TRBD1|TRBJ2-5|TRBV15
TGTGCCACCAGCGGCCGGGACAGCTACCAAGAGACCCAGTACTTC
CATSGRDSYQETQYF
>-|TRBD1|TRBJ2-7|TRBV27
TGTGCCAGCAGTTCACCAGACAGGGACTCCTACGAGCAGTACTTC
CASSSPDRDSYEQYF
>many|-|TRBJ2-1|TRBV5-1
TGCGCCAGCAGCCTCCGAAGCCCCGGAAGGGACCCCTACAATGAGCAGTTCTTC
CASSLRSPGRDPYNEQFF